Listed here are 15 T cell receptor beta chains from one sample, sequenced in a study of cytomegalovirus exposure and HLA in healthy donors. Clones were sequenced by immunoSEQ multiplex PCR, and TCRdb holds only the in-frame ones, with some missing. The top ten hold roughly 4.5% of the sample, which has about 69,000 clones, nearly 96% seen once. The specimen was PBMCs. These receptors originate from a young woman in good health and CMV-seropositive.

With regard to this clone: This CDR3 is also generated by other DNA sequences in the sample. The chain couples TRBV7-9 to TRBJ1-5; 8 nucleotides align to TRBD1. This CDR3 region has 14 residues. Germline CDR1 is SEHNR and CDR2 is FQNEAQ (reference sequence). With 4 bases clipped from V and 4 bases from J, the junction kept 3 bases outside the gene matches. The CDR3 DNA reads as TGTGCCAGCAGCTCTGGGACAGGAAATCAGCCCCAGCATTTT. Its protein is CASSSGTGNQPQHF.

This chain uses TRBV5-1 with TRBJ2-7; 10 nucleotides align to TRBD2. This CDR3 has 15 amino acids. Germline V CDR1 and CDR2: SGHRS, YFSETQ. The J segment lost 2 bases and the V segment lost 2 bases, leaving 4 bases of the junction unmatched. CDR3 region: CASSLTSGVTYEQYF. DNA for the CDR3: TGCGCCAGCAGCTTAACTAGCGGGGTAACCTACGAGCAGTACTTC.

The rearrangement joins TRBV5-1 to TRBJ2-5; the match to TRBD1 covers 8 bases. Unmatched junction bases numbered 6, after V lost 0 bases and J lost 5 bases. CDR1 SGHRS and CDR2 YFSETQ come from the germline V gene. This CDR3 has 15 amino acids. The CDR3 loop is CASSLGQGAWETQYF. CDR3 sequence (DNA): TGCGCCAGCAGCTTGGGGCAGGGGGCCTGGGAGACCCAGTACTTC.

V and J are TRBV7-8 and TRBJ1-2, with D perhaps TRBD1 (5 bases). CDR1 SGHVS and CDR2 FQNEAQ come from the germline V gene. The CDR3 sequence is 17 residues long. V was pared by 2 bases and J by 2 bases, with 18 bases between. This CDR3 reads CASSLKRRGEGNYGYTF. The CDR3 DNA is TGTGCCAGCAGCTTAAAGAGGAGGGGCGAGGGGAACTATGGCTACACCTTC.

This clone was recorded only once. The genes are TRBV28 and TRBJ2-1; D unresolved. With 6 bases removed from V and 0 bases from J, the gap between germline ends came to 18 bases. Per germline, CDR1 MDHEN and CDR2 SYDVKM. The CDR3 is 17 residues long. CDR3 in amino acids: CASRPRSNPGSYNEQFF. CDR3 DNA sequence: TGTGCCAGCAGGCCCCGAAGTAACCCGGGCTCCTACAATGAGCAGTTCTTC.

The chain has TRBV6-6 and TRBJ2-7, with D tentatively TRBD2 (6 bases). The CDR3 is 13 residues long. V shed 2 bases and J shed 3 bases, with 8 bases lying between them. Germline V gives CDR1 MNHNY, CDR2 SVGAGI (reference sequence). The CDR3 DNA reads TGTGCCAGCAGTTACGGGGGGAGCTACGAGCAGTACTTC. Its protein product is CASSYGGSYEQYF.

The chain uses TRBV7-8 and TRBJ2-7, with TRBD2 identical over 8 bases. The CDR3 spans 15 residues. V gave up 5 bases and J gave up 3 bases; unmatched junction bases: 9. Germline loops: CDR1 SGHVS, CDR2 FQNEAQ. The CDR3 loop reads CASSPRAGENYEQYF. In DNA form, the CDR3 reads TGTGCCAGCAGCCCCCGAGCGGGAGAGAACTACGAGCAGTACTTC.

V usage is TRBV30 and J usage is TRBJ1-2; 7 bases line up with TRBD1. V gave up 4 bases and J gave up 8 bases; unmatched junction bases: 10. CDR3 length: 13 amino acids. Germline assignment: CDR1 GTSNPN and CDR2 SVGIG (reference sequence). The DNA for the CDR3 is TGTGCCTGGACCCAAGCTTGGACAGGCGGCTACACCTTC. This sequence encodes CAWTQAWTGGYTF.

The chain uses TRBV6-1 and TRBJ1-1; no firm D call. Trimming took 6 bases from V and 1 from J, leaving 15 bases between them. CDR3 length: 15 amino acids. Germline V gene data show CDR1 as MNHNS and CDR2 as SASEGT. The CDR3 coding sequence is TGTGCCAGCAGCCTAGCTTCGTGGGAGAACACTGAAGCTTTCTTT. It specifies CASSLASWENTEAFF.

V usage is TRBV20-1 and J usage is TRBJ2-3; D remains ambiguous. In germline, CDR1 is DFQATT, CDR2 SNEGSKA (reference sequence). The germline V and J ends were trimmed by 1 base and 5 bases, with 4 bases remaining between them. This CDR3 spans 11 amino acids. CDR3 amino acids: CSARARDTQYF. In DNA form, the CDR3 reads TGCAGTGCTAGAGCCAGAGATACGCAGTATTTT.

Of note for this clone: At one boundary the junction diverges from the germline segment, which might be a read error. This chain links TRBV19 with TRBJ2-7; 8 nucleotides line up with TRBD1. Looked up from germline, CDR1 is LNHDA and CDR2 is SQIVND (reference sequence). The CDR3 extends over 16 amino acids. The CDR3 region is CASSMTGTGASNEQYF. In nucleotides, the CDR3 is TGTGCCAGTAGTATGACCGGGACAGGCGCCTCCAACGAGCAGTACTTC.

V and J are TRBV4-3 and TRBJ2-2; weak D call: TRBD1 (6 bases). The V and J ends lost 1 base and 6 bases respectively, with 15 bases between them. Germline V lookup: CDR1 LGHNA, CDR2 YSLEER. The CDR3 is made up of 16 amino acids. Here the CDR3 DNA reads TGCGCCAGCAGCCAAGTTGTTGACCCAGGGGCCGGGGAGCTGTTTTTT. It encodes CASSQVVDPGAGELFF.

The CDR3 DNA follows: TGTGCCAGTAGTAAGACAGGGGTAGGCCAGCCCCAGCATTTT. This codes for CASSKTGVGQPQHF. The chain combines TRBV19 with TRBJ1-5; TRBD1 agrees at 8 bases. Germline CDR1 is LNHDA and CDR2 is SQIVND (reference sequence). With V trimmed by 4 bases and J by 7 bases, 6 bases remained unmatched. This CDR3 is built from 14 residues.

The chain links TRBV5-1 to TRBJ2-1; 13 bases agree with TRBD2. This CDR3 contains 15 residues. Germline lookup yields CDR1 SGHRS and CDR2 YFSETQ. V gave up 4 bases and J gave up 6 bases; unmatched junction bases: 4. Written as DNA, the CDR3 is TGCGCCAGCAGCGGTACTAGCGGGAGGGCCAATGAGCAGTTCTTC. It encodes CASSGTSGRANEQFF. Supplemented by reference TRBV5-1 and TRBJ2-1, the full variable domain reads KAGVTQTPRYLIKTRGQQVTLSCSPISGHRSVSWYQQTPGQGLQFLFEYFSETQRNKGNFPGRFSGRQFSNSRSEMNVSTLELGDSALYLCASSGTSGRANEQFFGPGTRLTVL.

The chain combines TRBV5-1 with TRBJ2-7; 10 bases map to TRBD1. V shed 4 bases, J shed 0 bases, and the junction held 10 bases outside the gene matches. The CDR3 contains 17 residues. The V gene's germline CDR1 is SGHRS and CDR2 YFSETQ. The CDR3 sequence is CASSTGTGVLTSYEQYF. Written as DNA, the CDR3 is TGCGCCAGCAGCACCGGGACAGGGGTCCTTACCTCCTACGAGCAGTACTTC.